These T cell receptor beta chains were read from a single sample in a study of blood T cell repertoires in COVID-19. Method: immunoSEQ multiplex PCR; TCRdb's copy keeps in-frame clones and lacks some. The top ten hold approximately 5.1% of the sample, which has under 200,000 clones, over 70% seen once. Sequencing used PBMCs or T cells enriched from blood (not recorded which). The receptors stem from a woman aged 35 to 49 with acute COVID-19. Each CDR3 is given with its conserved first and last residue.

>TRBV5-8|TRBJ2-1
CASSLELVANEQFF
>TRBV6-5|TRBJ2-3
CASRLTSGSVDTQYF
>TRBV11-3|TRBJ2-1
CASSLDPGTTYNEQFF
>TRBV29-1|TRBJ1-2
CSVEETGKGYGYTF
>TRBV19|TRBJ1-3
CASSTTRDRGRNTIYF
>TRBV4-1|TRBJ1-4
CASSHPGGGINEKLFF
>TRBV5-1|TRBJ2-7
CASSLGTGGNQEQYF
>TRBV3-1/TRBV3-2|TRBJ1-2
CASSPRTGGSYGYTF
>TRBV5-4|TRBJ2-5
CASSLPGGSETQYF
>TRBV11-3|TRBJ2-5
CASSQQGAGETQYF
>TRBV29-1|TRBJ2-7
CSAVGTVLSEQYF
>TRBV7-9|TRBJ1-4
CASSGRISQINEKLFF
>TRBV13|TRBJ1-3
CASSSRNSGNTIYF
>TRBV27|TRBJ1-5
CASAGRANQPQHF
>TRBV19|TRBJ2-2
CASRDPGGPTNTGELFF
>TRBV5-1|TRBJ2-3
CASRGYKREAPSTDTQYF
>TRBV2|TRBJ1-6
CASSDSSYNSPLHF
>TRBV5-1|TRBJ2-5
CASSLGQGFGGETQYF
>TRBV7-3|TRBJ2-1
CASSPSAGNEQFF
>TRBV5-1|TRBJ2-5
CASSFRGDQETQYF
>TRBV10-2|TRBJ2-7
CASSTGHHYEQYF
>TRBV2|TRBJ1-6
CASRALGQGNSPLHF
>TRBV4-1|TRBJ2-1
CASSQVGLAGGPGSNEQFF
>TRBV3-1/TRBV3-2|TRBJ2-1
CASSQDKLGGIQFF
>TRBV11-3|TRBJ2-1
CASSLISGSLGEQFF
>TRBV29-1|TRBJ1-2
CSIGQGDYGYTF
>TRBV7-2|TRBJ2-1
CASSSPGLAGRDEQFF
>TRBV7-9|TRBJ1-6
CATVGPQNSPLHF
>TRBV3-1/TRBV3-2|TRBJ2-3
CASSRGTSDYTDTQYF
>TRBV5-4|TRBJ2-7
CASRVRGIDEQYF
>TRBV10-2|TRBJ1-3
CASGWEEDSGNTIYF
>TRBV5-4|TRBJ2-1
CASSLGVAGAGGYNEQFF
>TRBV12-3/TRBV12-4|TRBJ1-4
CASSLVPGKLFF
>TRBV5-1|TRBJ2-2
CASSPVSPSGRAGSNTGELFF
>TRBV15|TRBJ1-6
CATSRDLAGSMKNSPLHF
>TRBV12-5|TRBJ1-5
CASGLPGQGNQPQHF
>TRBV5-1|TRBJ2-1
CASSPGLEQFF
>TRBV3-1/TRBV3-2|TRBJ1-3
CASSQDKGGVSGNTIYF
>TRBV18|TRBJ2-1
CASSPRTSGYNEQFF
>TRBV19|TRBJ1-2
CASSMDRVGYTF
>TRBV9|TRBJ2-3
CASSVAPQGGDDTQYF
>TRBV5-1|TRBJ2-7
CASSLDRSSYEQYF
>TRBV4-1|TRBJ2-3
CASSQEGPRLAGAADTQYF